This T cell receptor (beta chain) was captured by sequencing in a study of blood T cell repertoires in COVID-19 (dated by TCRdb to 2018 to 2021). A note on the overall study: Collaborator samples came from the United States, Italy and Spain and covered acute and convalescent phases of COVID-19. Nearly every sample came with metadata listing a de-identified subject ID, COVID-19 status, age in years and sex. The repertoires were released in a freely available public database meant as a resource for research on the immune response to SARS-CoV-2. Where available, HLA class I and class II types were obtained from metadata supplied by the sample provider rather than from assay-based typing. The samples were drawn from the first 160 participants of the ongoing ImmuneRACE study and from 950 to 1,500 subjects provided by 6 global collaborators. The material from the prospective study consisted of cDNA or gDNA derived from T cells, B-cell-depleted T cells, or PBMCs. The dataset comprised deeply sampled blood TCRbeta repertoires from subjects exposed to, actively infected with, or recovered from COVID-19. What the work shows at the level of the full study, not this receptor alone: Clinical and demographic metadata were provided uncurated, with the amount varying by source and participant.

CDR3 length: 14 amino acids, cysteine to phenylalanine. Of all the DNA, just the CDR3 is kept, 42 bases in frame from base 1. According to the germline V gene, CDR1 reads LGHNA and CDR2 reads YNFKEQ. Trimming removed 1 base from V and 4 bases from J, leaving 10 bases between the germline ends. In the case of this clone: Its antigen is still unknown. No qualities accompany the bases; no much larger clone lies one base away.

Whole blood was collected in K2EDTA tubes by collaborating institutions according to the institutions' own protocols. Collaborator samples were shipped for TCRbeta analysis as frozen whole blood, isolated PBMCs, or DNA extracted from either sample type. TCRbeta CDR3 regions were amplified from genomic DNA using the immunoSEQ Assay, a bias-controlled multiplex PCR. Per the authors' processing: Nucleated cell counts per sample were estimated from amplification of reference gene primers within the assay. To quantify the absolute abundance of each unique TCRbeta CDR3 rearrangement, sequence reads were collapsed and filtered. For each sample, productive Simpson clonality was calculated as the square root of Simpson's diversity index across productive rearrangements. TCRdb limited this immuneACCESS table to in-frame rearrangements with V and J called. A share of clones is missing; checked studies link under half to unresolved V genes, and the rest is unexplained. V and J calls plus clone size are reproduced from that table; the DNA served to infer D and trimming. This sample gives just over 650,000 clones in total; 80% to 90% of them show up just once. The ten largest clones capture under 0.3% of the sample.

The specimen sequenced was peripheral blood. This sequence was found in a woman aged 18-29 years with acute or convalescent COVID-19. This sequence uses TRBV4-2 and TRBJ1-2; no D gene call is confident. The CDR3 protein: CASSQGPPLYGYTF. The DNA sequence is given as TGTGCCAGCAGCCAAGGGCCTCCCCTCTATGGCTACACCTTC.